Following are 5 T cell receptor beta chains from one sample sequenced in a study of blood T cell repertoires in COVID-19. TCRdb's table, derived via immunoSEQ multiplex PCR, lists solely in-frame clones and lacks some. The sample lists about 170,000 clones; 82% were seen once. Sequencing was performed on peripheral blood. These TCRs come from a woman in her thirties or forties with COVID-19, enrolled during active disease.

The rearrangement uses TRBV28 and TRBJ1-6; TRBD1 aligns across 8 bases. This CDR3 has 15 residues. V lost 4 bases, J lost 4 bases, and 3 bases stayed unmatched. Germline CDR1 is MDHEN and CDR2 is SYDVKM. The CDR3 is CASSWTGSYNSPLHF. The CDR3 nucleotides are TGTGCCAGCAGTTGGACAGGGAGTTATAATTCACCCCTCCACTTT.

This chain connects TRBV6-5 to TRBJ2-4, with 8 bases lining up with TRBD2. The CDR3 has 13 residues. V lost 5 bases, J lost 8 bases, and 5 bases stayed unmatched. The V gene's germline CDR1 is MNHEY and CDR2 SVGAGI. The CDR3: CASSSGSLYIQYF. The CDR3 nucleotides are TGTGCCAGCAGTAGCGGGAGCTTGTACATTCAGTACTTC.

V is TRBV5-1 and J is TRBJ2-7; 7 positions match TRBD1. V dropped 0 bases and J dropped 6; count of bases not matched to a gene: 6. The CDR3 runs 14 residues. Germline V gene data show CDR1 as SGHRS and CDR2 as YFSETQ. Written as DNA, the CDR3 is TGCGCCAGCAGCTTGGAAGGGACAGTTGGCGAGCAGTACTTC. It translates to CASSLEGTVGEQYF.

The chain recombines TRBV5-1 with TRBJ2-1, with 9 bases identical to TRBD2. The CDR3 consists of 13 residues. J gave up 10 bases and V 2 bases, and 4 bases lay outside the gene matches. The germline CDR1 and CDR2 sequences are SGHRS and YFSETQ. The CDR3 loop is CASSLAGGREQFF. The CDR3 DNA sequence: TGCGCCAGCAGCTTAGCGGGAGGCCGCGAGCAGTTCTTC.

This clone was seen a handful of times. CDR3: CATSAPSRPGGNTGELFF. For the CDR3, the DNA is TGTGCCACCAGTGCCCCTTCGCGGCCGGGTGGGAACACCGGGGAGCTGTTTTTT. The chain has TRBV24-1 and TRBJ2-2; D call uncertain. Per the germline V gene, CDR1 is KGHDR and CDR2 is SFDVKD. V was clipped by 5 bases and J by 1 base, with 19 bases between them. This CDR3 region has 18 residues.